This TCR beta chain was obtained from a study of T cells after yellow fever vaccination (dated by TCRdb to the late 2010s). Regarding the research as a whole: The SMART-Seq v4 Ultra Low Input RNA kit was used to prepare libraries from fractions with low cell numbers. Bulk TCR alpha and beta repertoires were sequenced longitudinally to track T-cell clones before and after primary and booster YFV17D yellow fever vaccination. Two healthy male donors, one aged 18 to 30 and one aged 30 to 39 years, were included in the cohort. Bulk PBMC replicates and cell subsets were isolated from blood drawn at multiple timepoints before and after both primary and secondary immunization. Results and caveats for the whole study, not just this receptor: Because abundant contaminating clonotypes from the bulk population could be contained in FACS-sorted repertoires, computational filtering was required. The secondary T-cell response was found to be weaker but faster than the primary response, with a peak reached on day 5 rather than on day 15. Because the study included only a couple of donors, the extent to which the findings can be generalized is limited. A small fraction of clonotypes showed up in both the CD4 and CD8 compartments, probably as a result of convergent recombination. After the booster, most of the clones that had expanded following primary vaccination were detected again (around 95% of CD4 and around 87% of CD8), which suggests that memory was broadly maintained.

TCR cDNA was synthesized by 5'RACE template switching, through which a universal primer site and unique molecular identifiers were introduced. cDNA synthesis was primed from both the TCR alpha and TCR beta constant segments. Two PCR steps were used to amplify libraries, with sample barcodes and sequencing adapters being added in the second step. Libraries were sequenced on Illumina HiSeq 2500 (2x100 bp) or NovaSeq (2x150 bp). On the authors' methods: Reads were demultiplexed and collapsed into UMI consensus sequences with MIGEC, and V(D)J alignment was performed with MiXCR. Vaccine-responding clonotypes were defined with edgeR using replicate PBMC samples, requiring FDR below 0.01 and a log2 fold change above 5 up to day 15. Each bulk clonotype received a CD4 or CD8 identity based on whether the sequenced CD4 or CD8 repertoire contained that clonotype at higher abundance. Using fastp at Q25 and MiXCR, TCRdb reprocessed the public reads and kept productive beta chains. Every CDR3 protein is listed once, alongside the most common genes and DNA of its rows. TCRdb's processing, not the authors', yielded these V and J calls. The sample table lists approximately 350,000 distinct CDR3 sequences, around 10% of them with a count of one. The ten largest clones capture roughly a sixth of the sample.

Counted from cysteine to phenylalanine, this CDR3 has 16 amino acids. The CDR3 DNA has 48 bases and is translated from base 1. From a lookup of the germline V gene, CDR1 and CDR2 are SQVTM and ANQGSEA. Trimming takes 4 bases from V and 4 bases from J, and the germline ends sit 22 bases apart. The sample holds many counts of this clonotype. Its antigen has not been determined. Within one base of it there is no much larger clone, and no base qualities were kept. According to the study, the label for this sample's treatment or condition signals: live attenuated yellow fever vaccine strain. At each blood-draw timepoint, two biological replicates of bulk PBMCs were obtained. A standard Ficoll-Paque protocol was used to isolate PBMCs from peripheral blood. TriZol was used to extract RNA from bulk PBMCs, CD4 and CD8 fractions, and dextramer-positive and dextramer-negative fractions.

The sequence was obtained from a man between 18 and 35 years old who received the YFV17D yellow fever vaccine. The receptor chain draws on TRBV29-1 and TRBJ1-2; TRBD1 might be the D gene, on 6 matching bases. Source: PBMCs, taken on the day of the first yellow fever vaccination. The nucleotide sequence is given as TGCAGCGTTGCTACATCGCAATGGGGGGCCTCCTATGGCTACACCTTC. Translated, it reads CSVATSQWGASYGYTF.